A single sample is the source of the 27 T cell receptor beta chains below, sequenced in a study of T cell changes during pregnancy in multiple sclerosis. Sequencing used immunoSEQ multiplex PCR; TCRdb keeps in-frame clones, though not all of them. This table has 65,000 to 75,000 clones, approximately 90% appearing once. Sequenced here: peripheral blood, sampled in the second trimester of pregnancy. These receptors were collected from a female donor with multiple sclerosis, enrolled in a pregnancy study.

The J gene is TRBJ2-3, the V gene TRBV18; a weak D match, TRBD2 (5 bases). This CDR3 spans 16 amino acids. CDR1 and CDR2 from the germline V gene are KGHSH and LQKENI. Trimming took off 1 base at V and 1 base at J, with 12 bases between the two ends. CDR3 in DNA: TGTGCCAGCTCACCACGTTACGACTACCGCACAGATACGCAGTATTTT. Protein product: CASSPRYDYRTDTQYF.

The genes are TRBV29-1 and TRBJ1-2; unclear D gene. In germline, CDR1 is SQVTM, CDR2 ANQGSEA. This CDR3 comprises 9 residues. The germline V and J ends were trimmed by 4 bases and 8 bases, with 5 bases remaining between them. This CDR3 is CSVGGGYTF. The CDR3 region has the DNA TGCAGCGTTGGAGGGGGCTACACCTTC.

The chain employs TRBV18 and TRBJ1-6; 8 bases are shared with TRBD1. J lost 5 bases, V lost 2 bases, and 5 bases had no gene match. Germline CDR1 reads KGHSH; CDR2 reads LQKENI. This CDR3 spans 16 amino acids. CDR3 nucleotides: TGTGCCAGCTCACCAGAAACAGGGGGAGATAATTCACCCCTCCACTTT. Translation: CASSPETGGDNSPLHF.

The chain recombines TRBV5-6 with TRBJ1-1; 8 nucleotides align to TRBD1. The CDR3 extends over 15 amino acids. Germline V gene sequence: CDR1 SGHDT, CDR2 YYEEEE. J was trimmed by 3 bases and V by 6 bases; bases with no gene match: 10. In nucleotides, the CDR3 is TGTGCCAGCAACCTTTTGGACAGGGAATACACTGAAGCTTTCTTT. As protein: CASNLLDREYTEAFF.

The chain employs TRBV11-2 and TRBJ1-1; the match to TRBD1 covers 11 bases. V shed 5 bases, J shed 3 bases, and the junction held 11 bases outside the gene matches. The CDR3 covers 17 residues. Germline CDR1 is SGHAT and CDR2 is FQNNGV. The CDR3 loop reads CASSAPGTGGWDTEAFF. CDR3 DNA: TGTGCCAGCAGCGCGCCCGGGACAGGGGGTTGGGACACTGAAGCTTTCTTT. The entire variable domain, with the rest obtained from reference TRBV11-2 and TRBJ1-1, is as follows: EAGVAQSPRYKIIEKRQSVAFWCNPISGHATLYWYQQILGQGPKLLIQFQNNGVVDDSQLPKDRFSAERLKGVDSTLKIQPAKLEDSAVYLCASSAPGTGGWDTEAFFGQGTRLTVV.

The chain couples TRBV5-5 to TRBJ2-7; D is possibly TRBD1 (5 bases). Per the germline V gene, CDR1 is SGHKS and CDR2 is YYEKEE (reference sequence). The V end lost 4 bases, the J end lost 5 bases, and 16 bases lay between the germline ends. The CDR3 extends over 14 amino acids. The CDR3 loop is CASSQIPGSHEQYF. The CDR3 nucleotides read TGTGCCAGCAGCCAGATCCCAGGGTCCCACGAGCAGTACTTC.

V and J are TRBV7-9 and TRBJ2-5, with a possible D match to TRBD2 (6 bases). Trimming stripped 3 bases from V and 5 bases from J, with 13 bases between. Germline values: CDR1 SEHNR, CDR2 FQNEAQ (reference sequence). CDR3 length: 14 residues. CDR3 in DNA: TGTGCCAGCAGCTTGGGGGGAATAGGGGAGACCCAGTACTTC. Protein product: CASSLGGIGETQYF.

This rearrangement joins TRBV27 to TRBJ2-2; D unresolved. The CDR3 runs 14 residues. Trimming pared 8 bases from V and 9 bases from J, leaving 19 bases between. The germline CDR1 and CDR2 sequences are MNHEY and SMNVEV (reference sequence). The CDR3 is CASRLAGPFRELFF. Here the CDR3 DNA reads TGTGCCAGCCGTCTGGCTGGTCCTTTCCGGGAGCTGTTTTTT.

For the CDR3, the DNA is TGTGCCAGCAGGCGAGGACTACCACCCGGGGAGCTGTTTTTT. Amino acids: CASRRGLPPGELFF. The rearrangement links TRBV6-5 to TRBJ2-2; the D gene is possibly TRBD2 (6 bases). The CDR3 is 14 residues long. V lost 6 bases, J lost 6 bases, and 14 bases lay in between. Germline values: CDR1 MNHEY, CDR2 SVGAGI.

The chain employs TRBV4-3 and TRBJ2-5; D is unresolved. Germline values: CDR1 LGHNA, CDR2 YSLEER. CDR3 length: 14 amino acids. The germline V and J ends were trimmed by 0 bases and 1 base, with 6 bases remaining between them. CDR3 nucleotide sequence: TGCGCCAGCAGCCAAGATCTAGGCCAAGAGACCCAGTACTTC. Protein: CASSQDLGQETQYF.

This chain uses TRBV29-1 with TRBJ1-2; 10 bases map to TRBD1. Per the germline V gene, CDR1 is SQVTM and CDR2 is ANQGSEA. The CDR3 loop spans 13 amino acids. The trim removed 0 bases at V and 7 bases at J, leaving 2 bases unmatched. The CDR3 nucleotides are TGCAGCGTTGAAGAGACAGGGGGCAGTGGCTACACCTTC. This sequence encodes CSVEETGGSGYTF.

The rearrangement joins TRBV7-9 to TRBJ2-7; unclear D gene. Germline CDR1 reads SEHNR; CDR2 reads FQNEAQ (reference sequence). V lost 8 bases and J lost 0, with 8 bases in between. This CDR3 has 12 residues. CDR3 protein: CASSTSSYEQYF. In DNA form, the CDR3 reads TGTGCCAGCTCGACATCCTCCTACGAGCAGTACTTC.

This clone was detected only once. This chain's CDR3 is CASSVRQGAVGELFF. The CDR3 nucleotides are TGTGCCAGCAGCGTCCGACAGGGGGCTGTCGGGGAGCTGTTTTTT. V and J are TRBV5-8 and TRBJ2-2, with 10 bases identical to TRBD1. Trimming cost V 4 bases and J 7 bases; bases outside gene matches: 7. Germline loops: CDR1 SGHTS, CDR2 YDEGEE. The length of the CDR3 is 15 residues.

The J gene is TRBJ1-2, the V gene TRBV19; 10 bases agree with TRBD1. Germline CDR1 LNHDA, CDR2 SQIVND (reference sequence). With V trimmed by 7 bases and J by 3 bases, 11 bases remained unmatched. CDR3 size: 16 residues. The DNA of the CDR3 is TGTGCCAGTACTAAAGGGGGACAGGGGCCCTACTATGGCTACACCTTC. This encodes CASTKGGQGPYYGYTF.

This chain uses TRBV30 with TRBJ2-3; the match to TRBD2 covers 11 bases. Losses at the gene ends were 2 bases for V and 7 bases for J; bases not matched to a gene: 8. The CDR3 sequence is 15 residues long. CDR1 GTSNPN and CDR2 SVGIG come from the germline V gene (reference sequence). CDR3 nucleotide sequence: TGTGCCTGGAGTTTTAGCGGGGGGGCAGATAATACGCAGTATTTT. Amino acids: CAWSFSGGADNTQYF. The variable domain in full, completed from reference TRBV30 and TRBJ2-3, reads SQTIHQWPATLVQPVGSPLSLECTVEGTSNPNLYWYRQAAGRGLQLLFYSVGIGQISSEVPQNLSASRPQDRQFILSSKKLLLSDSGFYLCAWSFSGGADNTQYFGPGTRLTVL.

The rearrangement links TRBV11-1 to TRBJ1-4; possibly TRBD1 for D (6 bases). V lost 5 bases to trimming and J lost 5 bases, with 15 bases between them. The CDR3 loop spans 15 amino acids. Germline-derived CDR1 and CDR2 are SGHAT and FQDESV (reference sequence). The CDR3 here is CASSRPGDRNEKLFF. The CDR3 coding sequence is TGTGCCAGCAGCCGCCCAGGGGATCGAAATGAAAAACTGTTTTTT.

The rearrangement uses TRBV4-1 and TRBJ1-1, with a tentative D call TRBD1 (6 bases). The germline V gene encodes CDR1 MGHRA and CDR2 YSYEKL. The CDR3 is made up of 17 amino acids. Trimming cost V 0 bases and J 5 bases, with 19 bases left between them. CDR3 sequence: CASSQEVDGGRITEAFF. The CDR3 DNA is TGCGCCAGCAGCCAAGAGGTTGACGGGGGGCGCATAACTGAAGCTTTCTTT.

The J gene is TRBJ1-2, the V gene TRBV2; 7 bases map to TRBD1. V lost 2 bases and J lost 4; bases outside the gene matches: 16. The CDR3 extends over 18 amino acids. Germline lookup yields CDR1 SNHLY and CDR2 FYNNEI. Here the CDR3 DNA reads TGTGCCAGCAGTGAAACTACGGGACAGACGTCGAGCGGCTATGGCTACACCTTC. It yields the protein CASSETTGQTSSGYGYTF.

This rearrangement joins TRBV9 to TRBJ1-2; tentative D call: TRBD1 (5 bases). The CDR3 runs to 14 residues. The V end was cut by 0 bases, the J end by 8 bases, with 14 bases between. In germline, CDR1 is SGDLS, CDR2 YYNGEE. The DNA of the CDR3 is TGTGCCAGCAGCGTAGATAGCAGGGTGGGCGGCTACACCTTC. It translates to CASSVDSRVGGYTF.

The V call is TRBV30, the J call TRBJ2-3; 10 bases are shared with TRBD2. With V trimmed by 4 bases and J by 6 bases, 7 bases remained unmatched. CDR1 and CDR2 from the germline V gene are GTSNPN and SVGIG (reference sequence). This CDR3 has 14 amino acids. CDR3 loop: CAWIPAGGADTQYF. Here the CDR3 DNA reads TGTGCCTGGATTCCAGCGGGGGGGGCGGATACGCAGTATTTT. The full variable domain, in which reference TRBV30 and TRBJ2-3 provide the parts outside the CDR3, is SQTIHQWPATLVQPVGSPLSLECTVEGTSNPNLYWYRQAAGRGLQLLFYSVGIGQISSEVPQNLSASRPQDRQFILSSKKLLLSDSGFYLCAWIPAGGADTQYFGPGTRLTVL.

CDR3: CASSTVGLPRQPQHF. DNA for the CDR3: TGTGCCAGCAGCACCGTGGGCCTCCCCCGGCAGCCCCAGCATTTT. This chain joins TRBV27 and TRBJ1-5, with D hard to call. This CDR3 region has 15 residues. V was trimmed by 6 bases and J by 7 bases, leaving 19 bases between them. Looked up from germline, CDR1 is MNHEY and CDR2 is SMNVEV (reference sequence).

This clone showed up just once. CDR3 sequence reads: CASSEVGTGEYGYTF. For the CDR3, the DNA is TGTGCCAGCAGTGAAGTGGGAACGGGAGAATATGGCTACACCTTC. The gene calls are TRBV6-1 and TRBJ1-2; D call uncertain. Trimming removed 1 base at V and 5 bases at J, with 14 bases between. This CDR3 spans 15 amino acids. Germline V gene sequence: CDR1 MNHNS, CDR2 SASEGT.

The chain is built from TRBV19 and TRBJ1-1, with D hard to call. Germline CDR1 LNHDA, CDR2 SQIVND (reference sequence). V shed 5 bases and J shed 4 bases, with 11 bases lying between them. This CDR3 spans 13 amino acids. CDR3 DNA: TGTGCCAGTAGTCCCAGACAAAGCACTGAAGCTTTCTTT. Encoded protein: CASSPRQSTEAFF.

The chain is built from TRBV5-1 and TRBJ2-5; 11 bases fit TRBD1. Trimming at V came to 0 bases and at J to 10 bases, leaving 8 bases not matched to a gene. This CDR3 is built from 15 residues. Per the germline V gene, CDR1 is SGHRS and CDR2 is YFSETQ. The CDR3 bases are TGCGCCAGCAGCTTGGGGGACAGGGGGGAAAGAGACCAGTACTTC. It yields the protein CASSLGDRGERDQYF.

The gene calls are TRBV7-2 and TRBJ1-2, with a tentative D call TRBD1 (6 bases). There are 15 residues in the CDR3. Germline CDR1 is SGHTA and CDR2 is FQGNSA. Trimming removed 5 bases from V and 1 base from J, with 14 bases in between. The CDR3 nucleotides are TGTGCCAGCAGCCGACAACAGGGTTTTAACTATGGCTACACCTTC. It yields the protein CASSRQQGFNYGYTF.

This chain links TRBV29-1 with TRBJ2-1; D unclear. Germline V gene lookup returns CDR1 SQVTM and CDR2 ANQGSEA. This CDR3 has 16 residues. Trimming cost V 1 base and J 7 bases, with 20 bases left between them. The CDR3, as DNA: TGCAGCGTTGAAGCAGGCCCGCTACGAAGCCAAAATGAGCAGTTCTTC. Protein: CSVEAGPLRSQNEQFF.

This chain links TRBV27 with TRBJ2-7; 7 nucleotides agree with TRBD1. Trimming at V came to 4 bases and at J to 6 bases, leaving 3 bases not matched to a gene. Germline lookup yields CDR1 MNHEY and CDR2 SMNVEV (reference sequence). The CDR3 has 12 residues. CDR3 amino acids: CASSYTGAEQYF. DNA of the CDR3: TGTGCCAGCAGTTATACAGGGGCCGAGCAGTACTTC.